Sequencing of this T cell receptor (beta chain) was carried out in a study of CD8 T cells in Susac syndrome. Germline CDR1 is MNHEY and CDR2 is SMNVEV (reference sequence). The CDR3 contains 17 residues. V lost 5 bases to trimming and J lost 2 bases; unmatched junction nucleotides: 12. Random hexamers primed reverse transcription of roughly 0.45 to 1 ug RNA. Each CDR3 protein is one row after TCRdb ran MiXCR on the immunoSEQ multiplex PCR reads. The sample holds roughly 400,000 distinct CDR3 sequences, around 85% seen once. The chain joins TRBV27 to TRBJ1-1; TRBD1 aligns across 9 bases. This receptor was obtained from a human donor with multiple sclerosis. The specimen was CD8+ T cells from PBMCs. CDR3 nucleotides: TGTGCCAGCAGTCCGATCCTTTCGACAGGGGGAAACACTGAAGCTTTCTTT. This gives the protein CASSPILSTGGNTEAFF.